This TCR beta chain originates from a study of regulatory T cells in long-lasting Graves disease. Study overall: Persistent cases were those of Graves' disease that involved over 5 years of antithyroid drugs with positive TSH receptor antibodies.

The germline CDR1 and CDR2 sequences are MNHNS and SASEGT. V lost 7 bases and J 2 bases, leaving 12 bases between the germline ends. CDR3 size: 14 residues. Stated time point: persistent/refractory GD, antithyroid drugs over 5 years with positive TRAb. PBMC RNA served as the TCR library source. This clonotype was detected ten times or more. Building the TCR beta libraries relied on iRepertoire HTBI primers, and CDR3 regions underwent Arm-PCR. TCRdb itself ran the multiplex PCR reads through MiXCR, one entry per CDR3 protein. Of hundreds of thousands of distinct CDR3 sequences in the sample, less than 25% were seen once.

The TCR comes from a female donor with Graves disease. This material consisted of peripheral blood mononuclear cells (PBMCs), taken when the disease was refractory, from a patient treated with antithyroid drugs. This sequence joins TRBV6-1 and TRBJ1-5; D not resolved. The CDR3 is CASKIWAGNQPQHF. The DNA for the CDR3 is TGTGCCAGCAAAATATGGGCGGGCAATCAGCCCCAGCATTTT.